These T cell receptor beta chains were read from a single sample in a study of cytomegalovirus exposure and HLA in healthy donors. This table comes from immunoSEQ multiplex PCR, and its TCRdb copy is limited to in-frame clones, with some not included. The table has 150,000 to 200,000 clones, around three quarters seen once. Sequencing was carried out using PBMCs. The receptors were sampled from a male donor in good health and CMV-seronegative. The conserved cysteine and the conserved F or W are not part of the CDR3 here. Fields, in order: V gene, J gene, CDR3 protein.

TRBV28	TRBJ2-2	ASSLLAGDTGELF
TRBV19	TRBJ2-5	ASSIAAGIGETQY
TRBV7-2	TRBJ2-5	ASSLGPEETQY
TRBV2	TRBJ1-6	ASSDRQGLISPLH
TRBV6-5	TRBJ2-1	ASSYSGVGEQF
TRBV5-1	TRBJ1-1	ASSWDRTKNTEAF
TRBV19	TRBJ2-1	ATTKGGEYNEQF
TRBV7-6	TRBJ2-6	ASSLAGGKNSGANVLT
TRBV28	TRBJ1-5	ASSFRDRAAQPQH
TRBV7-9	TRBJ2-7	SSSPLQGRLLYEQY
TRBV7-9	TRBJ1-4	ASSFPQGREKLF
TRBV6-5	TRBJ1-2	ASRTGRNYGYT
TRBV7-9	TRBJ2-1	AGRVGGLAGGKPEQF
TRBV5-1	TRBJ1-1	ASNLGGGLTEAF
TRBV15	TRBJ1-6	ATSRGDRDNSPLH
TRBV5-1	TRBJ1-3	ASSLGPGKLSGNTIY
TRBV7-9	TRBJ1-1	ASSGTFRGTEAF
TRBV18	TRBJ1-6	ASSAGTENSPLH
TRBV6-6	TRBJ2-7	ASISAPEDEQY
TRBV5-3	TRBJ2-7	ARSPSQGFGYEQY
TRBV2	TRBJ2-1	ASSDQGTTYNEQF
TRBV4-1	TRBJ1-4	ASSQDMWKLRRGTNEKLF
TRBV19	TRBJ2-1	ASSIPGQGYNEQF
TRBV19	TRBJ2-3	ASADSSTDTQY
TRBV2	TRBJ2-1	ASSEAGENEQF
TRBV2	TRBJ2-1	ASTAGTGYNEQF
TRBV5-1	TRBJ1-2	ASSPGQGSIYA
TRBV28	TRBJ2-7	ASRHPGFGLYEQY
TRBV19	TRBJ1-3	ASSWRGGNSGNTIY
TRBV7-9	TRBJ2-7	SSSPRQTLWYEQY
TRBV27	TRBJ1-2	ASSFGGDGIYGYT
TRBV7-9	TRBJ2-3	ASSQPGTGTDTQY
TRBV11-1	TRBJ2-5	ASSSGTVPQETQY
TRBV7-9	TRBJ2-7	ASSLWTGGPDEQY
TRBV7-9	TRBJ1-3	SSSRGQGGGNTIY
TRBV18	TRBJ1-5	ASSPESSLRSNQPQH
TRBV5-6	TRBJ1-2	ASSLSAGYGYT